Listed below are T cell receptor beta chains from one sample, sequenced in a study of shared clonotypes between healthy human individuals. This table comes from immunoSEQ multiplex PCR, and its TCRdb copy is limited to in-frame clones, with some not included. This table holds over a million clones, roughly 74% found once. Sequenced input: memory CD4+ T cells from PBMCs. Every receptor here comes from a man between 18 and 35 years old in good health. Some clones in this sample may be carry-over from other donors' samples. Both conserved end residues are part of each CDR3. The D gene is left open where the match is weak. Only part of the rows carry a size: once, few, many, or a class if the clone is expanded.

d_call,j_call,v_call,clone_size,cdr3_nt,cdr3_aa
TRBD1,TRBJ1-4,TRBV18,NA,TGTGCCAGCTCAATCGAGACAGGGGTCCCTAATGAAAAACTGTTTTTT,CASSIETGVPNEKLFF
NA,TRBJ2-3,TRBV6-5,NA,TGTGCCAGCAGCCTTAATGGGCGCACAGATACGCAGTATTTT,CASSLNGRTDTQYF
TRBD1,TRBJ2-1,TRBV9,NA,TGTGCCAGCAGCGTCTCCCGGGACAGAGAGCAGTTCTTC,CASSVSRDREQFF
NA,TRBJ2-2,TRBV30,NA,TGTGCCTGGAGAGTTGGGCTGAACACCGGGGAGCTGTTTTTT,CAWRVGLNTGELFF
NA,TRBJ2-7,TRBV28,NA,TGTGCCAGCGAAAAGGGGCTAGCTAACTCCTACGAGCAGTACTTC,CASEKGLANSYEQYF
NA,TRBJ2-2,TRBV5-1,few,TGCGCCAGCAGCCGAGGGGCCTCGAACACCGGGGAGCTGTTTTTT,CASSRGASNTGELFF
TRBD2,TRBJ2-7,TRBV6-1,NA,TGTGCCAGCAGTGAAGACGGTGGTAGCGGGAGTTCCTACGAGCAGTACTTC,CASSEDGGSGSSYEQYF
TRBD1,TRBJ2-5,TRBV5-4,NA,TGTGCCAGCAGCGGGGGACAGCTCCAAGAGACCCAGTACTTC,CASSGGQLQETQYF
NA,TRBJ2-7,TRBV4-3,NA,TGCGCCAGCAGCCAAGATCTGTCGGACCGCGAGCAGTACTTC,CASSQDLSDREQYF
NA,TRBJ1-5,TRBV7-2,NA,TGTGCCAGCAACGAACAGGGACTCAGCAATCAGCCCCAGCATTTT,CASNEQGLSNQPQHF
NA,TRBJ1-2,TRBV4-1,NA,TGCGCCAGCAGCCAAGGATACAAGGAACCGAACTATGGCTACACCTTC,CASSQGYKEPNYGYTF
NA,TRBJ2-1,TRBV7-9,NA,TGTGCCAGCAGCTTAGACGGGACGGCAGAGCAGTTCTTC,CASSLDGTAEQFF
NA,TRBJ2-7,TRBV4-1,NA,TGCGCCAGCAGCCAAGTCTACAGGCCTCCCTACGAGCAGTACTTC,CASSQVYRPPYEQYF
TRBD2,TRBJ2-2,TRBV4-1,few,TGTGCCAGCAGCCAAGAAGCTAGCGGGAGCGGGGAGCTGTTTTTT,CASSQEASGSGELFF
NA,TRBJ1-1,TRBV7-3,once,TGTGCCAGCAGCTTTTCTACGGGGACTGAAGCTTTCTTT,CASSFSTGTEAFF
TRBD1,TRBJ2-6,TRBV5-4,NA,TGTGCCAGCAGCTTACCCGACAGGGGGTCTCTCCCTGGGGCCAACGTCCTGACTTTC,CASSLPDRGSLPGANVLTF
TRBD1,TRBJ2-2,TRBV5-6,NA,TGTGCCAGCAGCTTGGTAGTGACAGGGGCAGGAACCGGGGAGCTGTTTTTT,CASSLVVTGAGTGELFF
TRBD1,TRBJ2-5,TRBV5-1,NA,TGCGCCAGCAGCCTAGGGACAGCCACGTTCTACCAAGAGACCCAGTACTTC,CASSLGTATFYQETQYF
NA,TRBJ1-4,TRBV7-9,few,TGTGCCAGCAGCTCGGGACGGAAACTGTTTTTT,CASSSGRKLFF
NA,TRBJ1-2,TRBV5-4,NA,TGTGCCAGCAGCTTGGCCACGGGGCCGCTTTTCGGCTACACCTTC,CASSLATGPLFGYTF
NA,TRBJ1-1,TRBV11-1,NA,TGTGCCAGCAGCGGCGTTTTGAACACTGAAGCTTTCTTT,CASSGVLNTEAFF
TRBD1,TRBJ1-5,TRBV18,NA,TGTGCCAGCTCACCGTCACAGGGGGCAGGCCAGCCCCAGCATTTT,CASSPSQGAGQPQHF
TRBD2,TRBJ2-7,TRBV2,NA,TGTGCCAGTTGGCTAGCGGGAGAAGGAAACGAGCAGTACTTC,CASWLAGEGNEQYF
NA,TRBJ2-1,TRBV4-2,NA,TGTGCCAGCAGCCAAGAGGGGAACATTGGGGAGCAGTTCTTC,CASSQEGNIGEQFF
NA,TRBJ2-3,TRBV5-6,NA,TGTGCCAGCAGCTTTGGGTTGGATACGCAGTATTTT,CASSFGLDTQYF
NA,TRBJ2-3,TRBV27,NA,TGTGCCAGCAGTTTATCGTCCCCAGGGAGGCAGTATTTT,CASSLSSPGRQYF
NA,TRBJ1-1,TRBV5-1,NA,TGCGCCAGCAGCTTGGACGGAGGGGCAGCTTTCTTT,CASSLDGGAAFF
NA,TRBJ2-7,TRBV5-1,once,TGCGCCAGCAGCTTGGGCATTACTCCCTACGAGCAGTACTTC,CASSLGITPYEQYF
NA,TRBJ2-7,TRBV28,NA,TGTGCCAGCAGTTTATTTTTCCAGTCCTACGAGCAGTACTTC,CASSLFFQSYEQYF
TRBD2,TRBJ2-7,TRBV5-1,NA,TGCGCCAGCAGCCCCCCACCGTCCGGGGGGACGGAAGAGCAGTACTTC,CASSPPPSGGTEEQYF
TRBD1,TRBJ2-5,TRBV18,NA,TGTGCCAGCTCACCTATACGCCGGGACAGGGGACGAGAGACCCAGTACTTC,CASSPIRRDRGRETQYF
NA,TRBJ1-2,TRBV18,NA,TGTGCCAGCTCACCACCGGTAGGGAACGGCTACACCTTC,CASSPPVGNGYTF
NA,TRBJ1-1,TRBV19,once,TGTGCCAGGACGAGCATCCACATGAACACTGAAGCTTTCTTT,CARTSIHMNTEAFF
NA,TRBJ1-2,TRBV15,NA,TGTGCCACCAGCAGAGGGATAGACTCGGGAAACTATGGCTACACCTTC,CATSRGIDSGNYGYTF
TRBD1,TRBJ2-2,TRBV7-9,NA,TGTGCCAGCAGCAAGGGACAGGGTGCGGCTGCGAACACCGGGGAGCTGTTTTTT,CASSKGQGAAANTGELFF
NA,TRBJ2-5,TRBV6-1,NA,TGTGCCAGCAGTTTCAACCAGGGGCCTCGAGAGACCCAGTACTTC,CASSFNQGPRETQYF
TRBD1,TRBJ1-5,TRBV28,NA,TGTGCCAGCAGTAAAATCAGCAGGGGGGACCAGCATTTT,CASSKISRGDQHF
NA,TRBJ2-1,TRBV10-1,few,TGCGCCAGCAGGGAAAGCTCCTACAATGAGCAGTTCTTC,CASRESSYNEQFF
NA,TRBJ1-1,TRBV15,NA,TGTGCCACCAGCAGAGCGGGGGGCGTGGAGGCTTTCTTT,CATSRAGGVEAFF
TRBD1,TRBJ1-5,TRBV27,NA,TGTGCCAGCAGTTTAAGATCGGGACAGCATCAGCCCCAGCATTTT,CASSLRSGQHQPQHF
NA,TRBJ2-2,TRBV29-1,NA,TGCAGCGTCTCCTGGACGTTTCCTGCGAACACCGGGGAGCTGTTTTTT,CSVSWTFPANTGELFF
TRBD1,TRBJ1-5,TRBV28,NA,TGTGCCAGCAGTTTAGTGGGGCGGCAGGGGGCTCAGCCCCAGCATTTT,CASSLVGRQGAQPQHF
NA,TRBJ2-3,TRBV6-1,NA,TGTGCCAGCAGTGGCCAAGAGGGAGATACGCAGTATTTT,CASSGQEGDTQYF
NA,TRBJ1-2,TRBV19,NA,TGTGCCAGTAGTGACAGTGCCCTCTATGGCTACACCTTC,CASSDSALYGYTF
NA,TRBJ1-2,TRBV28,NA,TGTGCCAGCACCCCGGTCGGGGGGGGCCTTACCTATGGCTACACCTTC,CASTPVGGGLTYGYTF
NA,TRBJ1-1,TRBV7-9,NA,TGTGCCAGCAGTCAGGGAGGTGGGACTGAAGCTTTCTTT,CASSQGGGTEAFF
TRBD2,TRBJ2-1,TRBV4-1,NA,TGCGCCAGCAGCCAGGTCGGGACTAGCGGGTACAATGAGCAGTTCTTC,CASSQVGTSGYNEQFF
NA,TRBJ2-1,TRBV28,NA,TGTGCCAGCAGTTTCATGAGTTCGGAGCAGTTCTTC,CASSFMSSEQFF
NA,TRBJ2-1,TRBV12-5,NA,TGTGCTAGTGGTTTGGAGCCAGGCGGTTCGTTCTTC,CASGLEPGGSFF
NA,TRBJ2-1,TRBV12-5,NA,TGTGCTAGTGGTTTCAACTCCTTACACGATGAGCAGTTCTTC,CASGFNSLHDEQFF
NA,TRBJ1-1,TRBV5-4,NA,TGTGCCAGCAGCCCCAACAGGGTAGGGAGCACTGAAGCTTTCTTT,CASSPNRVGSTEAFF
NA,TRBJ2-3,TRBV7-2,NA,TGTGCCAGCAGCTTACGGCCGGCTGCAAGCTCAGATACGCAGTATTTT,CASSLRPAASSDTQYF
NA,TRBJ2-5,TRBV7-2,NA,TGTGCCAGCAGCTTAGTATTGCAAGAGACCCAGTACTTC,CASSLVLQETQYF